This T cell receptor beta chain was recorded in a study of OX40 agonist ivuxolimab in advanced cancers. Trimming cost V 3 bases and J 9 bases; bases outside gene matches: 17. The CDR3 contains 18 residues. The germline V gene has CDR1 MDHEN and CDR2 SYDVKM. Autoimmune disease history or systemic immunosuppression led to patients being barred. Sequenced by immunoSEQ multiplex PCR; TCRdb stores in-frame clones only, minus some. The table includes over 55,000 clones, roughly 84% detected once. This clonotype was obtained from an adult with an advanced solid tumor such as melanoma, head and neck, liver or kidney cancer. The sample consisted of CD4+ or CD8+ T cells sorted from blood, taken in a trial of the OX40 agonist ivuxolimab. The chain combines TRBV28 with TRBJ1-6, with TRBD1 matching 7 bases. The CDR3 spells CASSFSGTEVSERSPLHF. The CDR3 DNA reads TGTGCCAGCAGTTTTAGTGGGACAGAAGTCTCCGAACGTTCACCCCTCCACTTT. Filled out from reference TRBV28 and TRBJ1-6, the complete variable domain reads DVKVTQSSRYLVKRTGEKVFLECVQDMDHENMFWYRQDPGLGLRLIYFSYDVKMKEKGDIPEGYSVSREKKERFSLILESASTNQTSMYLCASSFSGTEVSERSPLHFGNGTRLTVT.